This TCR beta chain was retrieved from a study of T cell responses to AZD1222 COVID-19 vaccine. Findings and limits, study-wide: Variant regions that are unmutated are reportedly the target of nearly half of spike-specific TCRs. Donors were largely white British and mainly female; clonal diversity was possibly underestimated. Spike-specific TCR repertoires showed rising breadth and depth after two AZD1222 doses.

Profiled with immunoSEQ multiplex PCR; TCRdb holds only in-frame clones, not every one. The data hold 95,000 to 150,000 clones, with 85% to 95% observed a single time. Comment on this clone: The antigen is undetermined.

V was clipped by 0 bases and J by 5 bases, with 14 bases between them. CDR1 is LGHDT and CDR2 is YNNKEL in the germline V gene (reference sequence). There are 15 residues in the CDR3. It was second doses at about 4 or about 12 weeks that were pooled. The receptor comes from an adult who received the AZD1222 COVID-19 vaccine. Sequences were derived from peripheral blood, sampled 28 days after the second AZD1222 dose. J is TRBJ2-7 and V is TRBV3-1 (or the pseudogene TRBV3-2); D tentatively reads TRBD1 or TRBD2 (5 bases each). The CDR3 bases are TGTGCCAGCAGCCAAGATGCTCGAGGGGTCCACGAGCAGTACTTC. Its translation: CASSQDARGVHEQYF.